This entry lists 10 T cell receptor beta chains sequenced from one sample in a study of CD8+ T cells in alopecia areata. RNA was extracted and reverse transcribed into cDNA as the sequencing template. This table comes from immunoSEQ multiplex PCR, and its TCRdb copy is limited to in-frame clones, with some not included. The sample shows tens of thousands of clones, 55% to 75% of them seen only once. The material sequenced was CD8+ T cells sorted from blood, taken at week 0. Receptor source: a human donor with alopecia areata.

This clone was observed a few times. The rearrangement joins TRBV5-4 to TRBJ2-5; D may be TRBD1 (7 bases). This CDR3 has 15 amino acids. Germline V gene data show CDR1 as SGHNT and CDR2 as YYREEE (reference sequence). The germline V and J ends were trimmed by 4 bases and 5 bases, with 18 bases remaining between them. CDR3 in amino acids: CASSPVEGAGETQYF. In DNA form, the CDR3 reads TGTGCCAGCAGCCCCGTGGAGGGGGCAGGGGAGACCCAGTACTTC.

This clone was seen more than once but under ten times. The chain links TRBV28 to TRBJ2-7; D is ambiguous. V gave up 1 base and J gave up 2 bases, with 3 bases separating them. The CDR3 runs to 12 residues. Germline V gene sequence: CDR1 MDHEN, CDR2 SYDVKM. The CDR3 is CASSLYTYEQYF. The CDR3 DNA sequence: TGTGCCAGCAGTTTATACACCTACGAGCAGTACTTC.

The chain recombines TRBV27 with TRBJ2-7; TRBD2 aligns across 7 bases. This CDR3 has 14 amino acids. V was pared by 2 bases and J by 4 bases, with 5 bases of the junction left unmatched. Per germline, CDR1 MNHEY and CDR2 SMNVEV (reference sequence). The CDR3 loop is CASSLGRGQYEQYF. Written as DNA, the CDR3 is TGTGCCAGCAGTTTAGGGAGGGGCCAGTACGAGCAGTACTTC.

This sequence joins TRBV30 and TRBJ2-7; D may be TRBD2 (7 bases). The CDR3 is 14 residues long. The V gene lost 0 bases and the J gene lost 4 bases, with 13 bases spanning the gap. The germline gives CDR1 GTSNPN, CDR2 SVGIG (reference sequence). CDR3 residues: CAWSVGAGAYEQYF. The DNA for the CDR3 is TGTGCCTGGAGTGTAGGTGCGGGGGCATACGAGCAGTACTTC.

The CDR3: CASSFGTPSGGPQHF. The CDR3 DNA reads TGCGCCAGCAGCTTTGGGACGCCGAGCGGAGGGCCCCAGCATTTT. The V and J genes are TRBV5-1 and TRBJ1-5; D may be TRBD1 (5 bases). V lost 2 bases to trimming and J lost 9 bases, with 18 bases between them. The CDR3 covers 15 residues. Germline CDR1 and CDR2: SGHRS and YFSETQ.

This chain joins TRBV30 and TRBJ1-5, with 8 positions matching TRBD1. There are 16 residues in the CDR3. V dropped 1 base and J dropped 7; count of bases not matched to a gene: 12. Germline V gene sequence: CDR1 GTSNPN, CDR2 SVGIG (reference sequence). The CDR3 reads CAWSEPRGPVDQPQHF. CDR3 DNA sequence: TGTGCCTGGAGTGAACCCAGGGGGCCGGTTGACCAGCCCCAGCATTTT.

The genes are TRBV30 and TRBJ2-2; D may be TRBD2 (6 bases). The CDR3 has 15 residues. V lost 3 bases and J 2 bases, leaving 13 bases between the germline ends. Germline CDR1 and CDR2: GTSNPN and SVGIG (reference sequence). The CDR3 loop is CAWRLRELNTGELFF. The CDR3 DNA is TGTGCCTGGAGACTACGGGAGCTTAACACCGGGGAGCTGTTTTTT.

The V gene is TRBV29-1, the J gene TRBJ1-2; D is possibly TRBD1 (5 bases). The germline V and J ends were trimmed by 2 bases and 8 bases, with 9 bases remaining between them. This CDR3 is 11 amino acids long. Germline V gives CDR1 SQVTM, CDR2 ANQGSEA. The chain's CDR3 is CSVERGDGYTF. The CDR3, as DNA: TGCAGCGTTGAACGGGGGGACGGCTACACCTTC.

The genes are TRBV29-1 and TRBJ1-2, with a possible D match to TRBD1 (5 bases). V gave up 3 bases and J gave up 0 bases, with 11 bases separating them. CDR3 length: 14 residues. Germline-derived CDR1 and CDR2 are SQVTM and ANQGSEA. The chain's CDR3 is CSVDEEGANYGYTF. The CDR3 DNA reads as TGCAGCGTTGACGAGGAAGGGGCTAACTATGGCTACACCTTC.

CDR3 in DNA: TGTGCCAGCTCACCAAACGAAGGGACAGGGCGGACTGAAGCTTTCTTT. Protein sequence: CASSPNEGTGRTEAFF. This chain uses TRBV18 with TRBJ1-1; 9 bases line up with TRBD1. Germline assignment: CDR1 KGHSH and CDR2 LQKENI. The V segment lost 2 bases and the J segment 5 bases; nucleotides outside the gene matches: 9. This CDR3 comprises 16 residues.